Listed below are T cell receptor beta chains from one sample, sequenced in a study of technical replicates of blood from a few donors. Data came from immunoSEQ multiplex PCR; TCRdb stores just in-frame clones and leaves some out. The sample holds some 66,000 clones, over 75% seen once. The sequenced material came from PBMCs. These receptor sequences come from a human donor in good health. Some clones in this sample may be carry-over from other donors' samples. Each CDR3 is given with its conserved first and last residue. D genes are given only for firm matches. Clone size appears in some rows only: once, few, many, or a class for an expanded clone.

>.|.|TRBJ1-5|TRBV6-6
TGTGCCAGCATGGCGGGGAGCAATCAGCCCCAGCATTTT
CASMAGSNQPQHF
>.|.|TRBJ2-1|TRBV5-6
TGTGCCAGCAGCCGGCAGGGGGTGGGAGGTAATGAGCAGTTCTTC
CASSRQGVGGNEQFF
>.|few|TRBJ1-2|TRBV15
TGTGCCACCAGCAGAGAAGGCGGGGGAGGCTACACCTTC
CATSREGGGGYTF
>.|.|TRBJ2-7|TRBV5-1
TGCGCCAGCAGTGTTCGGGCCTACGAGCAGTACTTC
CASSVRAYEQYF
>TRBD2|.|TRBJ2-3|TRBV7-3
TGTGCCAGCAGCTTAACCGGCGCGGGAGTGACAGATACGCAGTATTTT
CASSLTGAGVTDTQYF
>.|.|TRBJ1-6|TRBV9
TGTGCCAGCAGCCAGGTGGGGGCCACGGGTTCACCCCTCCACTTT
CASSQVGATGSPLHF
>TRBD1|few|TRBJ2-3|TRBV9
TGTGCCAGCAGCCGCGGCCCGACAGGGAGCTCAGATACGCAGTATTTT
CASSRGPTGSSDTQYF
>.|.|TRBJ2-5|TRBV4-2
TGTGCCAGCAGCCAACCCCAGGGGCAGCAAGGAGAGACCCAGTACTTC
CASSQPQGQQGETQYF
>TRBD1|.|TRBJ1-5|TRBV28
TGTGCCAGCAGCTCCACGGACAGGGGGAACAATCAGCCCCAGCATTTT
CASSSTDRGNNQPQHF
>TRBD1|once|TRBJ1-6|TRBV5-1
TGCGCCAGCAGCCCGACAGGGGTAAATTCACCCCTCCACTTT
CASSPTGVNSPLHF
>TRBD1|.|TRBJ1-1|TRBV2
TGTGCCAGCAGTAAGGGACAGGGGGTTAGCACTGAAGCTTTCTTT
CASSKGQGVSTEAFF
>.|.|TRBJ1-5|TRBV21-1
TGTGCCAGCAGCAAAGAGACGGACAGACATAGCAATCAGCCCCAGCATTTT
CASSKETDRHSNQPQHF
>.|.|TRBJ1-1|TRBV25-1
TGTGCCAGCAGTGGAACAAGGAACACTGAAGCTTTCTTT
CASSGTRNTEAFF
>TRBD1|few|TRBJ1-6|TRBV18
TGTGCCAGCTCACTGGACAGGGGGAATTCACCCCTCCACTTT
CASSLDRGNSPLHF
>.|.|TRBJ2-1|TRBV4-3
TGCGCCAGCAGCCAGACGAGGATTAACAATGAGCAGTTCTTC
CASSQTRINNEQFF
>TRBD1|.|TRBJ1-5|TRBV2
TGTGCCAGCAGGAGGGGACAGATTCTGAGCAATCAGCCCCAGCATTTT
CASRRGQILSNQPQHF
>TRBD1|.|TRBJ1-5|TRBV5-5
TGTGCCAGCAGTTACGGACAGGGAAATCAGCCCCAGCATTTT
CASSYGQGNQPQHF
>.|once|TRBJ2-7|TRBV27
TGTGCCAGCAGTCTGCAGGGTGCTGAGCAGTACTTC
CASSLQGAEQYF
>TRBD2|once|TRBJ2-5|TRBV29-1
TGCAGCGCCCAGGGGGTAGCGGGAGGGCAGGGAGAGACCCAGTACTTC
CSAQGVAGGQGETQYF
>.|.|TRBJ1-2|TRBV4-1
TGCGCCAGCAGCCACCCCACTCGGAGTACAATGTATGGCTACACCTTC
CASSHPTRSTMYGYTF
>TRBD2|.|TRBJ2-3|TRBV7-7
TGTGCCAGCAGCTTAGTCCGGGGAGGGACAGATACGCAGTATTTT
CASSLVRGGTDTQYF
>TRBD2|.|TRBJ2-3|TRBV5-6
TGTGCCAGCAGCTGGGGAGGGTATAGCGGCACAGATACGCAGTATTTT
CASSWGGYSGTDTQYF
>.|once|TRBJ1-2|TRBV7-2
TGTGCCAGCAGCTTCTCTAACTATGGCTACACCTTC
CASSFSNYGYTF
>TRBD1|.|TRBJ2-2|TRBV5-6
TGTGCCAGCAGCTTGCGGGACAGGGTGACCGGGGAGCTGTTTTTT
CASSLRDRVTGELFF
>TRBD1|.|TRBJ1-5|TRBV6-1
TGTGCCGCCCGGGCGGGACAGGGCAATCAGCCCCAGCATTTT
CAARAGQGNQPQHF
>.|many|TRBJ1-6|TRBV13
TGTGCCAGCAGCTTTGGTTGGAGCTCCTATAATTCACCCCTCCACTTT
CASSFGWSSYNSPLHF
>TRBD2|once|TRBJ2-5|TRBV30
TGTGCCTGGAGTGTGCTAGCGGGAGGGTCGGAGACCCAGTACTTC
CAWSVLAGGSETQYF
>.|.|TRBJ1-1|TRBV29-1
TGCAGCGGGAGAGGGGGGGCCTTGAGCACTGAAGCTTTCTTT
CSGRGGALSTEAFF
>TRBD2|.|TRBJ2-3|TRBV7-9
TGTGCCAGCAGCATCATGGGACTAGCGACCGCAGATACGCAGTATTTT
CASSIMGLATADTQYF
>.|.|TRBJ2-7|TRBV13
TGTGCCAGCAGGTACAGGGAGGGCTCCTACGAGCAGTACTTC
CASRYREGSYEQYF
>TRBD2|.|TRBJ2-3|TRBV5-8
TGTGCCAGCAGCTTCGCGGGACTAGCGGGGGTGCTGGATACGCAGTATTTT
CASSFAGLAGVLDTQYF
>.|.|TRBJ1-1|TRBV7-6
TGTGCCAGCAGGGCGAGACAGGCGGGGAACACTGAAGCTTTCTTT
CASRARQAGNTEAFF
>TRBD2|.|TRBJ2-2|TRBV4-2
TGTGCCAGCAGCCAAGACCCGGCTAGCGGGACATTCACCGGGGAGCTGTTTTTT
CASSQDPASGTFTGELFF
>.|.|TRBJ2-3|TRBV7-3
TGTGCCAGCAGCTTAACCGGGATGGCAGATACGCAGTATTTT
CASSLTGMADTQYF
>.|.|TRBJ2-5|TRBV6-5
TGTGCCAGCAACCCCCGGCAGGGACAAGAGACCCAGTACTTC
CASNPRQGQETQYF
>TRBD1|.|TRBJ1-5|TRBV27
TGTGCCAGCAGTTTAAACGGACAGGGGAGGCAGCCCCAGCATTTT
CASSLNGQGRQPQHF
>.|.|TRBJ2-1|TRBV4-3
TGCGCCAGCAGCCAGAGCGTGGATCTCTACAATGAGCAGTTCTTC
CASSQSVDLYNEQFF
>TRBD1|.|TRBJ1-2|TRBV29-1
TGCAGCGTCGCGATGACAGGGGGCTCTCTCGGTGGCTACACCTTC
CSVAMTGGSLGGYTF
>TRBD2|.|TRBJ2-7|TRBV9
TGTGCCAGCAGCGTAGGGGCTAGCGGGGCTTCCTACGAGCAGTACTTC
CASSVGASGASYEQYF
>.|.|TRBJ2-5|TRBV4-3
TGCGCCAGCAGCCGATCGGGAGCGACCTTCCAAGAGACCCAGTACTTC
CASSRSGATFQETQYF
>.|once|TRBJ2-7|TRBV2
TGTGCCAGCAGTGGCCGAAGGGGTAGGACCTACGAGCAGTACTTC
CASSGRRGRTYEQYF
>.|.|TRBJ1-1|TRBV30
TGTGCCTCGAAGCGACAGATTGAAGCTTTCTTT
CASKRQIEAFF
>.|.|TRBJ1-1|TRBV14
TGTGCCAGCAGCCAAGATTGGACGGGGAGAAGGACTGAAGCTTTCTTT
CASSQDWTGRRTEAFF
>.|.|TRBJ1-5|TRBV7-2
TGTGCCAGCGGACAGCGCAATCAGCCCCAGCATTTT
CASGQRNQPQHF
>TRBD2|.|TRBJ2-1|TRBV7-2
TGTGCCAGCAGCCTACCTAGCGGGGGCCTCAATGAGCAGTTCTTC
CASSLPSGGLNEQFF
>TRBD1|.|TRBJ1-3|TRBV4-1
TGCGCCAGCAGCCTGGGACAGTCACTCTCTGGAAACACCATATATTTT
CASSLGQSLSGNTIYF
>TRBD1|.|TRBJ2-1|TRBV4-3
TGCGCCAGCAGCCAAGGCCCGGGACAGAACAATGAGCAGTTCTTC
CASSQGPGQNNEQFF
>TRBD1|.|TRBJ2-7|TRBV5-4
TGTGCCAGCAGTTACGACAGGGCGAGCTCCTACGAGCAGTACTTC
CASSYDRASSYEQYF
>.|.|TRBJ1-2|TRBV2
TGTGCCAGCACCGTGGGGGGGGCCTATGGCTACACCTTC
CASTVGGAYGYTF
>TRBD1|.|TRBJ2-1|TRBV27
TGTGCCAGCAGTTATACAGGGGGCAATGAGCAGTTCTTC
CASSYTGGNEQFF
>.|.|TRBJ1-2|TRBV19
TGTGCCAGTAGTATTTCCTCGGGGGGCTACACCTTC
CASSISSGGYTF
>.|.|TRBJ1-2|TRBV19
TGTGCCAGTAGTATTCCGGGGGGCGGCTATGGCTACACCTTC
CASSIPGGGYGYTF
>.|.|TRBJ1-2|TRBV9
TGTGCCAGCAGCGTTTCCGGGGGGGACATAGAACCTAACTATGGCTACACCTTC
CASSVSGGDIEPNYGYTF